The 19 T cell receptor beta chains below all came from one sample that was sequenced in a study of read filtering for tumor transcriptome and immune sequencing (dated by TCRdb to the early 2020s). Sequencing was carried out with an Illumina HiSeq 4000. TCR libraries were built from 400 ng RNA with the Immunoverse kit, using molecular barcoded adaptors covering alpha/delta and beta/gamma chains. TCRdb ran its own pipeline on the public reads, namely fastp trimming at Q25 and MiXCR clone calling, and kept in-frame beta chains. All rows with the same CDR3 protein become a single entry with the most common DNA and genes. This sample comprises some 22,000 distinct CDR3 sequences, approximately 22% of them detected only once. The ten largest clones take up about 17% of the sample. The sample was a population of CD138-negative cells sorted from bone marrow. The sample's cell subset or site label is to be understood as: bone marrow mononuclear cells depleted of CD138+ plasma/myeloma cells by negative magnetic selection. The receptors originated from a donor aged 40 or over with multiple myeloma.

This clonotype was counted ten times or more. The chain uses TRBV5-1 and TRBJ1-2; D perhaps matches TRBD1 (6 bases). V was shortened by 2 bases and J by 2 bases, with 13 bases between the two germline ends. Germline V lookup: CDR1 SGHRS, CDR2 YFSETQ. CDR3 length equals 15 residues. CDR3 nucleotides: TGCGCCAGCAGCTTAACATCGACAGGCAACTATGGCTACACCTTC. Translated: CASSLTSTGNYGYTF.

This clonotype was counted at least ten times. The chain combines TRBV19 with TRBJ2-1, with 12 bases matching TRBD2. This CDR3 contains 17 residues. Germline CDR1 and CDR2: LNHDA and SQIVND (reference sequence). V gave up 1 base and J gave up 2 bases; unmatched junction bases: 3. The DNA of the CDR3 is TGTGCCAGTAGTATAGGGGGACTAGCGGGCCCCTACAATGAGCAGTTCTTC. Protein sequence: CASSIGGLAGPYNEQFF.

This CDR3 reads CSARGASAFYNEQFF. For the CDR3, the DNA is TGCAGTGCTAGAGGGGCTAGCGCCTTCTACAATGAGCAGTTCTTC. V is TRBV20-1 and J is TRBJ2-1; the D gene is possibly TRBD2 (6 bases). Germline loops: CDR1 DFQATT, CDR2 SNEGSKA (reference sequence). The CDR3 has 15 residues. The V and J ends lost 1 base and 3 bases respectively, with 13 bases between them.

This clonotype occurred many times. The chain combines TRBV5-4 with TRBJ2-1; the D gene is possibly TRBD1 (7 bases). V lost 1 base, J lost 7 bases, and 12 bases lay in between. Germline CDR1 is SGHNT and CDR2 is YYREEE (reference sequence). This CDR3 is built from 14 residues. The CDR3 sequence is CASSLQTGRNEQFF. In DNA, the CDR3 is TGTGCCAGCAGCTTGCAGACAGGGAGGAATGAGCAGTTCTTC. Combining the CDR3 with reference TRBV5-4 and TRBJ2-1 gives the whole variable domain ETGVTQSPTHLIKTRGQQVTLRCSSQSGHNTVSWYQQALGQGPQFIFQYYREEENGRGNFPPRFSGLQFPNYSSELNVNALELDDSALYLCASSLQTGRNEQFFGPGTRLTVL.

On this clonotype itself: Germline and junction disagree at one end, which may indicate a read error. The chain couples TRBV7-8 to TRBJ1-1; no clear D. From germline, CDR1 is SGHVS and CDR2 FQNEAQ. The CDR3 loop spans 13 amino acids. The CDR3 here is CASSLRLSTAAFF. The CDR3 DNA reads as TGTGCCAGCAGCTTAAGGCTATCCACTGCAGCTTTCTTT.

Relative to its sample, this clonotype is medium-sized. The V gene is TRBV7-2, the J gene TRBJ2-1; perhaps TRBD2 as D (6 bases). Trimming shortened V by 3 bases and J by 4 bases, and 13 bases separated the two germline ends. CDR1 SGHTA and CDR2 FQGNSA come from the germline V gene. There are 15 residues in the CDR3. CDR3 amino acids: CASSFSSGVYNEQFF. DNA for the CDR3: TGTGCCAGCAGCTTCTCTTCGGGAGTTTACAATGAGCAGTTCTTC. Complete variable domain (other parts from reference TRBV7-2 and TRBJ2-1): GAGVSQSPSNKVTEKGKDVELRCDPISGHTALYWYRQSLGQGLEFLIYFQGNSAPDKSGLPSDRFSAERTGGSVSTLTIQRTQQEDSAVYLCASSFSSGVYNEQFFGPGTRLTVL.

The sample holds many counts of this clonotype. The chain is built from TRBV11-3 and TRBJ1-1; TRBD1 matches 8 bases. CDR3 size: 17 residues. V was clipped by 5 bases and J by 5 bases; unmatched bases: 16. Looked up from germline, CDR1 is SGHNT and CDR2 is YENEEA. Here the CDR3 DNA reads TGTGCCAGCAGCGCAAGGAGCAGGGGGCGCGAAGTAACTGAAGCTTTCTTT. Protein: CASSARSRGREVTEAFF. Full variable domain (outside the CDR3, taken from reference TRBV11-3 and TRBJ1-1): EAGVVQSPRYKIIEKKQPVAFWCNPISGHNTLYWYLQNLGQGPELLIRYENEEAVDDSQLPKDRFSAERLKGVDSTLKIQPAELGDSAVYLCASSARSRGREVTEAFFGQGTRLTVV.

Comments on this clonotype: This likely came from a read error, as a far larger clone is one base away. The rearrangement uses TRBV20-1 and TRBJ2-1; D is possibly TRBD2 (5 bases). The J call is in doubt because the DNA end fits TRBJ2-5 better. CDR3 length equals 14 residues. Germline assignment: CDR1 DFQATT and CDR2 SNEGSKA (reference sequence). CDR3 in amino acids: CSSRSGSRGETQYF. DNA for the CDR3: TGCAGTTCTAGAAGCGGCTCTCGGGGAGAGACCCAGTACTTC.

In this sample, this clonotype turned up many times. The chain carries TRBV12-5 and TRBJ2-3; 13 bases are shared with TRBD2. The CDR3 totals 15 residues. From germline, CDR1 is LGHNT and CDR2 FRNRAP. J was trimmed by 4 bases and V by 4 bases; bases with no gene match: 2. CDR3 DNA: TGTGCTAGTGGTTCCGGACTAGCGGGAGCAGATACGCAGTATTTT. Its translation is CASGSGLAGADTQYF.

This clonotype was picked up many times. The chain has TRBV9 and TRBJ1-1, with no clear D. CDR3 size: 16 residues. The germline V gene encodes CDR1 SGDLS and CDR2 YYNGEE. V lost 9 bases and J 0 bases, leaving 21 bases between the germline ends. CDR3 sequence: CAIPTRRLNMNTEAFF. CDR3 nucleotides: TGTGCCATCCCAACCCGGAGACTGAACATGAACACTGAAGCTTTCTTT.

This clonotype has at least ten counts. The V gene is TRBV29-1, the J gene TRBJ2-3; 11 positions agree with TRBD2. The V gene's germline CDR1 is SQVTM and CDR2 ANQGSEA. J was trimmed by 0 bases and V by 6 bases; bases with no gene match: 5. The CDR3 sequence is 15 residues long. DNA for the CDR3: TGCAGCGTGACTCTAGCGGGGGGTAGCACAGATACGCAGTATTTT. It specifies CSVTLAGGSTDTQYF.

On this clonotype: This sequence may be a read error, since a much larger clone differs from it by one base. This chain uses TRBV24-1 with TRBJ2-3; perhaps TRBD1 as D (6 bases). CDR3 length: 15 amino acids. The V end was cut by 9 bases, the J end by 4 bases, with 19 bases between. From germline, CDR1 is KGHDR and CDR2 SFDVKD. DNA of the CDR3: TGTGCCACCTCTGGGGGCCTGGGGAGCGCAGATACGCAGTATTTT. Translated: CATSGGLGSADTQYF.

This clonotype came up many times. The V gene is TRBV7-9, the J gene TRBJ2-5; D tentatively reads TRBD1 or TRBD2 (5 bases each). Germline-derived CDR1 and CDR2 are SEHNR and FQNEAQ (reference sequence). Trimming took 3 bases from V and 5 from J, leaving 13 bases between them. The CDR3 runs to 14 residues. The CDR3 region is CASSLRRWGETQYF. CDR3 coding DNA: TGTGCCAGCAGCTTGCGACGATGGGGGGAGACCCAGTACTTC.

Only a few counts were recorded for this clonotype. The rearrangement uses TRBV7-2 and TRBJ1-1, with no clear D. Germline lookup yields CDR1 SGHTA and CDR2 FQGNSA. The length of the CDR3 is 13 residues. The ends were cut back, 3 bases at V and 5 bases at J, with 10 bases in the middle. CDR3 DNA sequence: TGTGCCAGCAGCTTCTATGTTGGGACTGAAGCTTTCTTT. It yields the protein CASSFYVGTEAFF.

This clonotype was observed many times. The V gene is TRBV12-3 or TRBV12-4, the J gene TRBJ2-1; D ambiguous. The CDR3 contains 11 residues. V lost 3 bases and J lost 9, with 6 bases in between. The DNA of the CDR3 is TGTGCCAGCAGTTTGAGTTCTGAGCAGTTCTTC. It encodes CASSLSSEQFF.

This clonotype was detected ten times or more. The chain carries TRBV30 and TRBJ1-2; D unclear. The CDR3 runs to 12 residues. Looked up from germline, CDR1 is GTSNPN and CDR2 is SVGIG (reference sequence). V shed 0 bases and J shed 4 bases, with 6 bases lying between them. CDR3 protein: CAWSVGGYGYTF. Written as DNA, the CDR3 is TGTGCCTGGAGTGTGGGCGGCTATGGCTACACCTTC.

By proportion, this clonotype is medium-sized. The V gene is TRBV12-3 or TRBV12-4, the J gene TRBJ2-6, with 9 positions matching TRBD1. This CDR3 contains 18 residues. Unmatched junction bases numbered 7, after V lost 4 bases and J lost 0 bases. The CDR3 protein is CASSSPGQGSSGANVLTF. The CDR3 DNA reads as TGTGCCAGCAGTTCCCCGGGACAGGGCTCCTCTGGGGCCAACGTCCTGACTTTC.

Ten or more counts support this clonotype. This chain joins TRBV2 and TRBJ2-1, with TRBD2 matching over 8 bases. The CDR3 length is 15 residues. Germline CDR1 reads SNHLY; CDR2 reads FYNNEI. V lost 7 bases to trimming and J lost 3 bases; unmatched junction nucleotides: 8. CDR3 coding DNA: TGTGCCAGCAACTCCGGGACTAGTCGCTACAATGAGCAGTTCTTC. This sequence encodes CASNSGTSRYNEQFF.

This clonotype is medium-sized within its sample. V and J are TRBV29-1 and TRBJ2-1; tentatively, D is TRBD2 (6 bases). V was shortened by 4 bases and J by 4 bases, with 8 bases between the two germline ends. CDR3 size: 12 residues. In germline, CDR1 is SQVTM, CDR2 ANQGSEA. The CDR3 coding sequence is TGCAGCGTTGGACTAGATTACAATGAGCAGTTCTTC. Encoded protein: CSVGLDYNEQFF.